Included here is one T cell receptor beta chain sequence, with context. Its antigen is still unknown. Researchers put TCRalpha and TCRbeta cDNA through two nested PCRs lasting around 15 and 10 cycles. Using the 5' RACE reads, TCRdb records one entry per CDR3 protein without DNA. Recorded for this sample: about 170,000 distinct CDR3 sequences. This sample stems from a study of monozygotic twins with inflammatory bowel disease. Overall study findings and caveats: Fewer shared clonotypes with others were found in IBD patients than in healthy twins, especially with disease activity. By inverse Simpson index, TCRbeta diversity was lower in IBD patients than in healthy co-twins.

Germline loops: CDR1 MGHDK, CDR2 SYGVNS. This CDR3 comprises 15 residues. Sequencing was performed on blood. This receptor was taken from a human donor with ulcerative colitis or Crohn's disease, or a healthy co-twin of an affected twin (not recorded which). The chain carries TRBV25-1 and TRBJ2-3; the TCRdb D gene call, TRBD1, has no DNA to confirm it. This CDR3 reads CASSDLGGSTDTQYF.